A single TCR beta chain is shown here with its context. V lost 4 bases to trimming and J lost 4 bases; unmatched junction nucleotides: 6. Germline assignment: CDR1 SGHDN and CDR2 FVKESK. CDR3 size: 15 residues. Measured with immunoSEQ multiplex PCR; TCRdb has only the in-frame clones, and not every one. The data contain 30,000 to 40,000 clones, around 97% of them singletons. This specimen comes from a study of T cells in tuberculosis. This clonotype was obtained from a donor aged 10-30 years with latent tuberculosis or without tuberculosis infection. This chain uses TRBV14 with TRBJ2-5; TRBD1 matches 10 bases. The source material was PBMCs. The CDR3: CASSPLTGGIETQYF. The CDR3 nucleotides read TGTGCCAGCAGCCCCCTGACAGGGGGCATAGAGACCCAGTACTTC.